Sequencing of this TCR beta chain was carried out in a study of shared clonotypes between healthy human individuals (dated by TCRdb to the early 2020s). About the study as a whole: Two women and a few men aged 18 to 49 years were included in the cohort. For each donor, CD4 naive and CD4 memory were each run on three plates, CD8 naive on two plates, and CD8 memory on one plate. The study deeply sequenced blood TCR repertoires of roughly five healthy adults to estimate repertoire size and the extent of clonotype sharing between individuals. Libraries were prepared and TCR repertoires were sequenced by different laboratories using diverse techniques, in order to increase sequencing depth and limit assay-specific biases. Each donor's leukapheresis produced roughly between about 0.9 and 9.5 billion PBMCs. The full study reports these points: Pairwise subsampling led to the expectation that sequencing depth would affect the degree of clonotype sharing among donors. Compared with non-shared clonotypes, clonotypes shared by all four sorted-subset donors had higher generation probabilities. Sharing across a handful of donors was observed for about 5% of naive CD4, over 3% of naive CD8, about 2.3% of memory CD4, and around 0.42% of memory CD8 clonotypes. Naive subsets generally had larger estimated clonotype richness than memory subsets. The small number of donors limited the genetic and exposure-history diversity represented. Even with the large sequencing depth, rarefaction of the sorted-subset datasets indicated that sequencing was incomplete. Only blood was sampled, and tissue TCR repertoires likely differ from those in blood.

The CDR3 spans 15 residues, from the cysteine through the phenylalanine. Only the CDR3 portion is preserved as DNA: 45 bases, with reading frame beginning at the first base. For this chain, trimming is 7 bases at the V end and 3 bases at the J end, and the number of junction bases without a gene match is 10. CDR1 and CDR2, per the germline V gene, are SGHRS and YFSETQ. TCR CDR3 regions were amplified from genomic DNA by multiplex PCR using the deep immunoSEQ assay. Extracted genomic DNA from each cell subset was spread evenly across all wells of several immunoSEQ 96-well plates, with each plate serving as a replicate. For sorted subsets, each replicate PCR was loaded with 200 ng genomic DNA, equivalent to 32,000 or so T cell genomes. The purified libraries were quantified using a Qubit 3.0 fluorometer, sized with a Bioanalyzer 2100, and then quantified again using the KAPA Library Quantification kit. Each immunoSEQ 96-well plate was sequenced on its own single-read 150-cycle Illumina NextSeq 550 flow cell. The published analysis was carried out like this. Because only junctional sequences without quality scores were contained in the immunoSEQ output, filtering matching that applied to full-length reads could not be performed. Sequences were annotated with PyIR, a Python wrapper for IgBLAST v1.9, using IMGT germline references to assign V/J genes and CDR3. Reads with weak V/J assignments (E-value above 1e-6), missing CDR3, stop codons, out-of-frame junctions, or ambiguous translated residues were removed. V3J clonotypes were defined as sequences sharing the same inferred V gene, J gene, and CDR3 amino acid sequence. To compute the percentage overlap between repertoires, the number of shared unique clonotypes was divided by the size of the smaller repertoire. RTK rarefaction, the Chao1 estimator, and Recon v2.1 estimates of unobserved clonotypes were used to assess repertoire richness. Generation probabilities were computed with OLGA for all TCRbeta clonotypes obtained by the gDNA method from a handful of donors. TCRdb provides this immuneACCESS table in a form limited to in-frame rearrangements. Some clones are lacking; in checked studies, under half of them reflect an unresolved V gene, and why the rest are absent is not known. V and J calls and clone size are as listed in that table; D and trimming were resolved from the DNA. The sample table holds some 1 million clones, of which about three quarters were seen once. Clones ranked in the top ten supply approximately 1.5% of the sample.

Notes on this clone: What this receptor recognizes is not known. Base quality data are lacking; no much larger clone is found one base away.

The donors were healthy, HIV-negative adults who had no recently reported acute infections or vaccinations. Only Caucasian adults living in Nashville, Tennessee, USA were represented among the donors. Magnetic negative selection was used to enrich CD4+ T cells, after which naive cells were positively selected on CD45RA and the negative fraction became the memory subset. Blood was obtained by leukapheresis, after which PBMCs were separated by Ficoll-Histopaque density gradient centrifugation and cryopreserved in liquid nitrogen vapor phase. Purity and quantity of every magnetically sorted T cell population were checked by analytical flow cytometry. Genomic DNA was isolated from every sorted fraction and measured by UV absorbance on a Nanodrop 2000c.

The sequenced sample consisted of memory CD4+ T cells sorted from blood. This sample's cell subset or site label indicates: CD45RA-negative fraction. Recombination linked TRBV5-1 to TRBJ2-7, and 10 bases in between align with TRBD1. This receptor was taken from a man between 18 and 35 years old in good health. The DNA sequence follows: TGCGCCAGCCGAACCGGGACAGGGGAGGTCTACGAGCAGTACTTC. It encodes CASRTGTGEVYEQYF.